Detailed here is one TCR beta chain. Germline V gene data show CDR1 as LNHDA and CDR2 as SQIVND (reference sequence). The J segment lost 3 bases and the V segment lost 4 bases, leaving 3 bases of the junction unmatched. The CDR3 loop spans 15 amino acids. The source of the sample is a study of blood T cell repertoires in COVID-19. The overall study: Acute and convalescent COVID-19 samples came from the United States, Italy and Spain. T cells, B-cell-depleted T cells, or PBMCs provided the cDNA or gDNA that served as material.

Sequenced by immunoSEQ multiplex PCR; TCRdb stores in-frame clones only, minus some. The table has around 620,000 clones, around 89% seen once. The sequenced sample was peripheral blood. V and J are TRBV19 and TRBJ2-1; 10 nucleotides line up with TRBD2. The clonotype was recovered from a woman younger than 30 with acute or convalescent COVID-19. The chain's CDR3 is CASSKSGGGYNEQFF. The CDR3 DNA sequence: TGTGCCAGTAGTAAGAGCGGGGGGGGCTACAATGAGCAGTTCTTC.